This T cell receptor beta chain was observed in a study of early T cells in non-severe SARS-CoV-2 infection (dated by TCRdb to the early 2020s). Context from the whole study: TCR sequencing used bulk RNA from unsorted whole blood, so alpha and beta chains could not be paired.

Trimming removed 0 bases from V and 0 bases from J, leaving 8 bases between the germline ends. Based on the germline V gene (reference sequence), the CDR1 and CDR2 sequences are DFQATT and SNEGSKA. The CDR3 spans 15 residues, from the cysteine through the phenylalanine. Only the CDR3 DNA stays, 45 bases, in frame from base 1. This was a case-control study nested in a cohort of healthcare workers in London, UK, who had nasopharyngeal swab PCR tests and blood samples taken every week. Healthcare workers were recruited during the week of the UK lockdown, between 23 and 31 March 2020, and followed weekly for up to about 15 weeks. Library preparation employed 5' RACE. Sequencing took place on a NextSeq 500. Unique molecular identifiers were attached to individual cDNA molecules in the TCR library protocol so that sequencing error and PCR bias could be corrected. Both TCR alpha and beta chains were sequenced, and tight co-correlation was observed between alpha and beta sequence abundances in each sample. The authors processed their data as follows. Decombinator V4 was used to annotate the V gene, J gene and CDR3 of the TCR sequences. Expanded TCRs were defined as changing significantly between any two time points under a Poisson model with p below 0.0001. TCR abundances were normalised to the total number of TCRs sequenced per sample and were expressed as counts per million. MAIT TCRs were defined by TRAV1-2 paired with TRAJ12, TRAJ20 or TRAJ33, and iNKT TCRs by TRAV10 paired with TRAJ18. VDJdb, accessed 1 November 2021, was searched for CMV, EBV and SARS-CoV-2 annotated TCRs, with TCRs annotated for multiple antigens excluded. TCRdb reanalyzed the raw reads on its own, using fastp at Q25 for trimming and MiXCR for clone calling, and kept in-frame beta chains. Rows are combined by CDR3 protein, so each entry shows the most common genes and DNA. Here the V and J calls rest on TCRdb's processing, not on the authors' analysis. For this sample the table gives around 40,000 distinct CDR3 sequences, of which roughly 5.7% were detected only once. 4.5% to 5.5% of the sample is held by the ten biggest clonotypes.

Notes on this clonotype: Its antigen specificity is not known. Within one base of it there is no much larger clone, and no base qualities were kept.

Study-wide findings and limitations: VDJdb matching was skewed toward anti-spike CD8 responses and likely underestimated virus-specific expansions, missing private and CD4 specificities.

Sequencing was done on a sample of whole blood. The TCR sequence derives from an adult who was a healthcare worker with PCR-confirmed SARS-CoV-2 infection or an uninfected control (not recorded which). The rearrangement joined TRBV20-1 to TRBJ2-2, with no reliable assignment of the D segment. The encoded CDR3 is CSARDFRTNTGELFF. The bases read TGCAGTGCTAGAGATTTCCGAACGAACACCGGGGAGCTGTTTTTT.